These 28 T cell receptor beta chains were sequenced from one sample in a study of T cells in Graves' hyperthyroidism and ophthalmopathy (dated by TCRdb to between 2018 and 2021). Libraries came from multiplex PCR. The sample was run on an Illumina HiSeq 2000. The TCR beta CDR3 regions were amplified from the RNA transcripts. A first-round RT-PCR of the TCR CDR3 used the HTBI primer set with the Qiagen OneStep RT-PCR kit. The raw public data were reprocessed by TCRdb itself: fastp quality trimming at Q25, MiXCR clonotype calling, in-frame beta chains only. CDR3 protein sequences are deduplicated, and each keeps its most common genes and DNA. In all, the sample holds just under 750,000 distinct CDR3 sequences, and around 40% of those were seen once. The ten largest clones take up around 30% of the sample. What was sequenced was blood. The receptors originated from a woman aged 40-49 years with Graves' hyperthyroidism.

The sample holds a few counts of this clonotype. The gene calls are TRBV6-5 and TRBJ2-7, with D maybe TRBD2 (7 bases). Germline V lookup: CDR1 MNHEY, CDR2 SVGAGI. V gave up 0 bases and J gave up 8 bases, with 20 bases separating them. This CDR3 is 16 amino acids long. The CDR3 is CASSYSSRGATLQQYF. As DNA, the CDR3 is TGTGCCAGCAGTTACTCGTCTCGGGGGGCCACACTTCAGCAGTACTTC.

This clonotype appeared many times. One junction end disagrees with the germline gene, perhaps due to a read error. The chain links TRBV6-2 or TRBV6-3 to TRBJ1-1, with D uncertain. CDR3 length: 11 amino acids. Germline V gene lookup returns CDR1 MNHEY and CDR2 SVGEGT. DNA for the CDR3: TGTGCCAGCAGCCACACGGGCATGATGGACTTT. This translates into CASSHTGMMDF.

Ten or more counts support this clonotype. The rearrangement links TRBV5-4 to TRBJ1-2; TRBD1 agrees at 7 bases. This CDR3 region has 13 residues. The germline V gene has CDR1 SGHNT and CDR2 YYREEE (reference sequence). Trimming took 7 bases from V and 7 from J; bases not matched to a gene: 10. The chain's CDR3 is CASGTQGVRGYTF. CDR3 coding DNA: TGTGCCAGCGGAACCCAGGGGGTGCGTGGCTACACCTTC.

This clonotype came up many times. Germline and junction disagree at one end, which may indicate a read error. The chain links TRBV5-1 to TRBJ1-4; the D is unclear. The length of the CDR3 is 13 residues. CDR1 is SGHRS, CDR2 YFSETQ, per germline. CDR3 amino acids: CASSLAGGEKLFF. CDR3 nucleotide sequence: TGTGCCAGCAGTTTGGCAGGCGGTGAAAAACTGTTTTTT.

The gene calls are TRBV6-5 and TRBJ1-1, with 8 bases fitting TRBD1. Germline-derived CDR1 and CDR2 are MNHEY and SVGAGI. The CDR3 loop spans 12 amino acids. V was clipped by 6 bases and J by 14 bases; unmatched bases: 11. The CDR3: CASSFGTGLKFF. Here the CDR3 DNA reads TGTGCCAGCAGCTTCGGGACAGGCCTTAAATTCTTT.

This clonotype showed up many times. CDR3 amino acids: CATDEGQGAPLHF. Written as DNA, the CDR3 is TGTGCCACCGACGAAGGACAGGGGGCACCCCTCCACTTT. V is TRBV10-3 and J is TRBJ1-6; TRBD1 aligns across 10 bases. V was pared by 10 bases and J by 11 bases, with 8 bases of the junction left unmatched. There are 13 residues in the CDR3. Germline V gene lookup returns CDR1 ENHRY and CDR2 SYGVKD.

The chain carries TRBV12-3 or TRBV12-4 and TRBJ2-5; D is perhaps TRBD1 (6 bases). The CDR3 consists of 15 residues. Trimming took 1 base from V and 3 from J, leaving 12 bases between them. CDR3 in DNA: TGTGCCAGCAGTTTAGGGGACACAATCAAAGAGACCCAGTACTTC. Amino acid sequence: CASSLGDTIKETQYF.

The sample holds many counts of this clonotype. This chain connects TRBV10-3 to TRBJ2-5; TRBD2 agrees at 13 bases. Looked up from germline, CDR1 is ENHRY and CDR2 is SYGVKD. The CDR3 covers 14 residues. Trimming took 4 bases from V and 4 from J; bases not matched to a gene: 0. CDR3 sequence (DNA): TGTGCCATCAGTGGACTAGCGGGAGGAGAGACCCAGTACTTC. It translates to CAISGLAGGETQYF.

This sequence joins TRBV10-3 and TRBJ2-2; 9 nucleotides match TRBD1. The germline V gene has CDR1 ENHRY and CDR2 SYGVKD. J lost 1 base, V lost 6 bases, and 9 bases had no gene match. There are 17 residues in the CDR3. This CDR3 reads CAISSPQGQGNTGELFF. In DNA form, the CDR3 reads TGTGCCATCAGCTCACCACAGGGACAGGGGAACACCGGGGAGCTGTTTTTT.

The sample holds a few counts of this clonotype. The junction differs from germline at one of its ends, possibly a read error. The V call is TRBV7-9, the J call TRBJ1-5, with D perhaps TRBD1 (5 bases). The CDR3 sequence is 17 residues long. Germline V gene data show CDR1 as SEHNR and CDR2 as FQNEAQ (reference sequence). CDR3 residues: CASSQDLGTESNQPQHF. The CDR3 DNA reads as TGCGCCAGCAGCCAAGATTTGGGGACGGAAAGCAATCAGCCCCAGCATTTT. Combining the CDR3 with reference TRBV7-9 and TRBJ1-5 gives the whole variable domain DTGVSQNPRHKITKRGQNVTFRCDPISEHNRLYWYRQTLGQGPEFLTYFQNEAQLEKSRLLSDRFSAERPKGSFSTLEIQRTEQGDSAMYLCASSQDLGTESNQPQHFGDGTRLSIL.

This clonotype was seen repeatedly, ten times or more. The CDR3 region is CAISETAENEKLFF. In DNA, the CDR3 is TGTGCCATCAGCGAGACGGCGGAGAATGAAAAACTGTTTTTT. The V call is TRBV10-3, the J call TRBJ1-4; D is ambiguous. V was trimmed by 6 bases and J by 5 bases, leaving 13 bases between them. Per germline, CDR1 ENHRY and CDR2 SYGVKD. The CDR3 sequence is 14 residues long.

The gene calls are TRBV5-1 and TRBJ2-2, with TRBD2 matching over 13 bases. Germline V gene data show CDR1 as SGHRS and CDR2 as YFSETQ. Unmatched junction bases numbered 12, after V lost 4 bases and J lost 6 bases. This CDR3 is 18 amino acids long. The chain's CDR3 is CASSPRFPGLAGPGELFF. The CDR3, as DNA: TGCGCCAGCAGCCCCCGATTCCCGGGACTAGCGGGGCCCGGGGAGCTGTTTTTT.

This clonotype was seen a handful of times. A much larger clone lies a single base off, so this may be a read error. The rearrangement uses TRBV14 and TRBJ1-3; no clear D gene. CDR1 is SGHDN and CDR2 is FVKESK in the germline V gene. The CDR3 runs to 12 residues. V was trimmed by 1 base and J by 5 bases, leaving 3 bases between them. CDR3 residues: CASSQARNTIYF. The CDR3 DNA is TGTGCCAGCAGCCAAGCAAGAAACACCATATATTTT.

J is TRBJ1-2 and V is TRBV28, with D hard to call. Germline V CDR1 and CDR2: MDHEN, SYDVKM. This CDR3 comprises 15 residues. V was cut by 1 base and J by 4 bases, with 13 bases left in between. The CDR3 coding sequence is TGTGCCAGCAGTTTATCGCTCCCAGAGACCTATGGCTACACCTTC. It translates to CASSLSLPETYGYTF.

This sequence joins TRBV25-1 and TRBJ2-5, with 13 bases that match TRBD2. The CDR3 is 14 amino acids. Germline CDR1 is MGHDK and CDR2 is SYGVNS. The trim removed 8 bases at V and 3 bases at J, leaving 3 bases unmatched. CDR3 sequence: CASGTSGTKETQYF. CDR3 in DNA: TGTGCCAGCGGGACTAGCGGGACGAAAGAGACCCAGTACTTC. Full variable domain (missing parts from reference TRBV25-1 and TRBJ2-5): EADIYQTPRYLVIGTGKKITLECSQTMGHDKMYWYQQDPGMELHLIHYSYGVNSTEKGDLSSESTVSRIRTEHFPLTLESARPSHTSQYLCASGTSGTKETQYFGPGTRLLVL.

V gene TRBV4-1 combines with J gene TRBJ1-1; TRBD1 might be the D (5 bases). CDR1 is MGHRA and CDR2 is YSYEKL in the germline V gene. The CDR3 consists of 15 residues. Trimming cost V 0 bases and J 8 bases, with 16 bases left between them. The DNA of the CDR3 is TGCGCCAGCAGCCAAGATGGGACGGCTACCAGGGAAGCTTTCTTT. This codes for CASSQDGTATREAFF.

This clonotype appeared a single time. V and J are TRBV20-1 and TRBJ2-5; D perhaps matches TRBD2 (6 bases). This CDR3 comprises 12 residues. Deletions cut 1 base from V and 3 bases from J, with 6 bases between. Germline CDR1 is DFQATT and CDR2 is SNEGSKA (reference sequence). This CDR3 is CSARGGEETQYF. The CDR3 DNA is TGCAGTGCTAGAGGGGGGGAAGAGACCCAGTACTTC.

V and J are TRBV2 and TRBJ1-2; D is uncertain. The V and J ends lost 5 bases and 2 bases respectively, with 9 bases between them. Germline assignment: CDR1 SNHLY and CDR2 FYNNEI. The CDR3 spans 13 residues. CDR3 DNA: TGTGCCAGCAGTTTTAACAGAAACTATGGCTACACCTTC. Translation: CASSFNRNYGYTF.

The chain uses TRBV12-3 or TRBV12-4 and TRBJ2-1; the match to TRBD1 covers 7 bases. V lost 8 bases to trimming and J lost 5 bases; unmatched junction nucleotides: 12. The CDR3 is 15 residues long. CDR3 sequence (DNA): TGTGCCAGCGGCCAACGGGACAGAGTCGACAATGAGCAGTTCTTC. Residues: CASGQRDRVDNEQFF.

On this clonotype: A much larger clone lies a single base off, so this may be a read error. The chain couples TRBV7-9 to TRBJ1-5; perhaps TRBD1 as D (5 bases). This CDR3 region has 16 residues. Trimming took off 3 bases at V and 3 bases at J, with 15 bases between the two ends. Germline V gene sequence: CDR1 SEHNR, CDR2 FQNEAQ (reference sequence). In DNA form, the CDR3 reads TGTGCCAGCAGCTTCTCTAGCAGGGTGGACAATCAGCCCCAGCATTTT. Residues: CASSFSSRVDNQPQHF.

This clonotype was detected many times. The chain employs TRBV5-1 and TRBJ1-1, with a weak D call TRBD1 (6 bases). CDR1 SGHRS and CDR2 YFSETQ come from the germline V gene. This CDR3 comprises 13 residues. V lost 4 bases to trimming and J lost 6 bases, with 13 bases between them. The DNA for the CDR3 is TGCGCCAGCAGCCAGGACGGGGGGCCTGAAGCTTTCTTT. Translating it yields CASSQDGGPEAFF.

This clonotype was recorded at least ten times. This chain joins TRBV10-3 and TRBJ2-7; TRBD2 matches at 8 bases. CDR1 is ENHRY and CDR2 is SYGVKD in the germline V gene. Trimming removed 3 bases from V and 4 bases from J; junction bases left unmatched: 5. This CDR3 has 14 residues. The CDR3 sequence is CAISDHGGAYEQYF. In nucleotides, the CDR3 is TGTGCCATCAGTGATCACGGGGGGGCTTACGAGCAGTACTTC.

This clonotype was seen a few times. J is TRBJ1-5 and V is TRBV19; TRBD1 agrees at 8 bases. Germline values: CDR1 LNHDA, CDR2 SQIVND (reference sequence). The CDR3 totals 17 residues. V lost 9 bases, J lost 0 bases, and 13 bases stayed unmatched. The CDR3 nucleotides are TGTGCCAGCTTAGACAGGGGTTGGTCTACTAGCAATCAGCCCCAGCATTTT. Residues: CASLDRGWSTSNQPQHF.

With regard to this clonotype: The CDR3 carries no conserved terminal phenylalanine or tryptophan, so it likely arises from a read error. The V and J genes are TRBV7-9 and TRBJ1-2; the match to TRBD1 covers 12 bases. Germline assignment: CDR1 SEHNR and CDR2 FQNEAQ (reference sequence). This CDR3 is 15 amino acids long. With V trimmed by 3 bases and J by 3 bases, 2 bases remained unmatched. CDR3 DNA sequence: TGTGCCAGCAGCTTGGGGACAGGGGGCGACTATGGCTACACCCTC. Amino acid sequence: CASSLGTGGDYGYTL.

This clonotype came up a few times. This chain uses TRBV4-1 with TRBJ2-5; maybe TRBD2 (6 bases). The V gene's germline CDR1 is MGHRA and CDR2 YSYEKL. CDR3 length equals 17 residues. The germline V and J ends were trimmed by 4 bases and 4 bases, with 22 bases remaining between them. The DNA for the CDR3 is TGCGCCAGCAGCCCTGGGCTAGCGTTAGTCGGGTCAGAGACCCAGTACTTC. Encoded protein: CASSPGLALVGSETQYF.

DNA of the CDR3: TGCGCCAGCAGCCAAGGGACCAAGCGGGGGGCTTGGGAGACCCAGTACTTC. Translating it yields CASSQGTKRGAWETQYF. This chain uses TRBV4-1 with TRBJ2-5; 9 bases agree with TRBD2. Germline CDR1 reads MGHRA; CDR2 reads YSYEKL. Trimming cost V 1 base and J 5 bases; bases outside gene matches: 11. This CDR3 contains 17 residues.

In its sample, this clonotype was seen many times. This sequence joins TRBV6-4 and TRBJ1-2; tentatively, D is TRBD1 (5 bases). The CDR3 covers 16 residues. V was cut by 7 bases and J by 5 bases, with 23 bases left in between. Germline values: CDR1 MRHNA, CDR2 SNTAGT. The CDR3 spells CASTQLEGLDKYGYTF. The CDR3 bases are TGTGCCAGCACCCAACTGGAGGGGTTGGACAAGTATGGCTACACCTTC.

V is TRBV20-1 and J is TRBJ2-1; 7 bases are shared with TRBD2. The CDR3 loop spans 14 amino acids. CDR1 is DFQATT, CDR2 SNEGSKA, per germline (reference sequence). The ends lost 7 bases at V and 2 bases at J; junction bases unmatched: 8. DNA for the CDR3: TGCAGTGGAGAAGGGGAGGGCGCCTACAATGAGCAGTTCTTC. It encodes CSGEGEGAYNEQFF.